The subject of this entry is one T cell receptor (beta chain). This record belongs to a study of shared clonotypes between healthy human individuals. The overall study: Each donor's CD8 memory used one plate, CD8 naive two, each CD4 subset three.

Deep level was the assay's run setting. Repertoires were generated with immunoSEQ multiplex PCR, while TCRdb's copy carries only in-frame clones and drops some. The data hold about 1.5 million clones, with under 99% observed a single time. It was into CD45RA+ naive and CD45RA-negative memory subsets that the CD4+ cells were split. This receptor was obtained from a man under 40 in good health. The sequenced material came from naive CD4+ T cells sorted from blood. Subset indicated: CD45RA+ positively selected.

The CDR3 coding sequence is TGTGCCAGCAGTCCCCCCCGCTCGGCCCCAGCGGGGGATCAGCCCCAGCATTTT. Translating it yields CASSPPRSAPAGDQPQHF. J is TRBJ1-5 and V is TRBV28; D might be TRBD1 (5 bases). Trimming took off 5 bases at V and 5 bases at J, with 25 bases between the two ends. The CDR3 consists of 18 residues. Per germline, CDR1 MDHEN and CDR2 SYDVKM.